Following are 6 T cell receptor beta chains from one sample sequenced in a study of blood T cells in healthy people across ages. The authors ran a second PCR of roughly 6 to 12 cycles using a sample-barcoded 5' primer and a J-beta primer mix. TCRdb reanalysed the 5' RACE reads using MiXCR and keeps one entry per CDR3 protein. The sample lists over a million distinct CDR3 sequences, under 30% seen once, with 0.75% in the top ten. These data were also filed under a second study, of T cells of mothers and their children.

Sequencing input: blood. Receptor source: a girl aged 2 to 9 in good health.

The chain joins TRBV27 to TRBJ2-7; a possible D gene is TRBD1 (5 bases). CDR3 length: 14 amino acids. In germline, CDR1 is MNHEY, CDR2 SMNVEV (reference sequence). The V end was cut by 3 bases, the J end by 2 bases, with 11 bases between. The CDR3 protein is CASSFDLGAYEQYF. CDR3 in DNA: TGTGCCAGCAGTTTCGACCTAGGGGCCTACGAGCAGTACTTC.

The rearrangement joins TRBV27 to TRBJ1-1; D gene ambiguous. From germline, CDR1 is MNHEY and CDR2 SMNVEV (reference sequence). V was trimmed by 5 bases and J by 2 bases, leaving 9 bases between them. The CDR3 loop spans 13 amino acids. The CDR3 region is CASSGEENTEAFF. DNA for the CDR3: TGTGCCAGCAGTGGAGAGGAAAACACTGAAGCTTTCTTT.

This clonotype was counted a few times. This chain connects TRBV3-1 to TRBJ2-7; TRBD1 or TRBD2 may be the D gene (6 bases each). The CDR3 has 16 amino acids. The V gene's germline CDR1 is LGHDT and CDR2 YNNKEL (reference sequence). V dropped 1 base and J dropped 0 bases, with 13 bases sitting between them. The CDR3 DNA sequence: TGTGCCAGCAGCCAAGGCGGGACATGGGACTCCTACGAGCAGTACTTC. It translates to CASSQGGTWDSYEQYF.

The CDR3 DNA reads as TGTGCCAGTAGGCAGGGGGCCGGGGAGCTGTTTTTT. This gives the protein CASRQGAGELFF. The rearrangement uses TRBV19 and TRBJ2-2, with TRBD1 identical over 7 bases. The germline CDR1 and CDR2 sequences are LNHDA and SQIVND (reference sequence). The length of the CDR3 is 12 residues. The ends lost 6 bases at V and 6 bases at J; junction bases unmatched: 1.

The V gene is TRBV24-1, the J gene TRBJ2-5; TRBD1 aligns across 9 bases. Germline V gives CDR1 KGHDR, CDR2 SFDVKD. V was pared by 4 bases and J by 5 bases, with 4 bases of the junction left unmatched. The CDR3 extends over 14 amino acids. CDR3 nucleotides: TGTGCCACCAGTGACATACAGGGGGCTGAGACCCAGTACTTC. Protein: CATSDIQGAETQYF.

The rearrangement joins TRBV12-3 or TRBV12-4 to TRBJ2-5, with D maybe TRBD2 (6 bases). The CDR3 consists of 14 residues. The germline V and J ends were trimmed by 6 bases and 5 bases, with 16 bases remaining between them. The CDR3 DNA reads as TGTGCCAGCAGCCCTGGGGGGAGTAGCGAGACCCAGTACTTC. Residues: CASSPGGSSETQYF.